The 28 T cell receptor beta chains in this list originate from one sample, sequenced in a study of post-analysis software for immune sequencing data. General observations from the study: Patients carried roughly 5 TRBV segments more frequently than controls did, and TRBV5-6, TRBV5-1 and TRBV20-1 were among them.

Libraries were made from TCR beta cDNA, and they carried unique molecular identifiers. From the PCR reads, TCRdb called clonotypes with MiXCR, one entry per CDR3 protein. The table has roughly 430,000 distinct CDR3 sequences, 30% to 40% seen once. These receptors lack a known antigen. Material for sequencing was blood. The receptors originated from a girl aged 2-9 years with multiple sclerosis.

This chain links TRBV7-3 with TRBJ1-1, with D possibly TRBD1 on 5 matching bases. CDR3 length equals 14 residues. Germline V gene sequence: CDR1 SGHTA, CDR2 FQGTGA. Trimming took off 4 bases at V and 0 bases at J, with 9 bases between the two ends. CDR3 residues: CASSSQGLNTEAFF. The CDR3 DNA reads as TGTGCCAGCAGCTCGCAGGGCCTGAACACTGAAGCTTTCTTT.

The chain couples TRBV7-9 to TRBJ2-7, with 12 bases fitting TRBD1. This CDR3 comprises 16 residues. V lost 3 bases and J lost 7; bases outside the gene matches: 10. In germline, CDR1 is SEHNR, CDR2 FQNEAQ (reference sequence). CDR3 nucleotide sequence: TGTGCCAGCAGCTTTTCTTGGGACAGGGGGCTAGAAGAGCAGTACTTC. This gives the protein CASSFSWDRGLEEQYF.

The J gene is TRBJ2-7, the V gene TRBV4-3; D possibly corresponds to TRBD2 (5 bases). This CDR3 contains 13 residues. V dropped 1 base and J dropped 6 bases, with 10 bases sitting between them. Germline V gene data show CDR1 as LGHNA and CDR2 as YSLEER. CDR3 bases: TGCGCCAGCAGCCAAGTAAGAAGCGGCGAGCAGTACTTC. This encodes CASSQVRSGEQYF.

The genes are TRBV6-1 and TRBJ1-1; D may be TRBD1 (5 bases). V dropped 10 bases and J dropped 3 bases, with 21 bases sitting between them. Germline loops: CDR1 MNHNS, CDR2 SASEGT. The CDR3 runs to 15 residues. This CDR3 is CATTRPGGVDTEAFF. The DNA for the CDR3 is TGTGCCACCACGCGGCCGGGAGGGGTTGACACTGAAGCTTTCTTT.

This clonotype was found a few times. The V gene is TRBV20-1, the J gene TRBJ2-4; TRBD1 might be the D (5 bases). The length of the CDR3 is 16 residues. CDR1 and CDR2 from the germline V gene are DFQATT and SNEGSKA (reference sequence). Trimming cost V 6 bases and J 1 base, with 19 bases left between them. CDR3 nucleotides: TGCAGTGCAGGGCAATGGGGCCGTGGGGCCAAAAACATTCAGTACTTC. Its translation: CSAGQWGRGAKNIQYF.

The rearrangement links TRBV12-3 or TRBV12-4 to TRBJ1-5; D gene unclear. CDR3 length equals 15 residues. The V end was cut by 2 bases, the J end by 6 bases, with 14 bases between. CDR3 in amino acids: CASSLSRTQIQPQHF. The CDR3, as DNA: TGTGCCAGCAGTTTAAGCAGGACCCAAATTCAGCCCCAGCATTTT.

This clonotype was counted only a few times. The chain has TRBV20-1 and TRBJ2-7; D unresolved. Per the germline V gene, CDR1 is DFQATT and CDR2 is SNEGSKA (reference sequence). The CDR3 has 13 amino acids. The V and J ends lost 2 bases and 6 bases respectively, with 14 bases between them. The CDR3 reads CSARKPTPSEQYF. CDR3 DNA: TGCAGTGCTAGAAAACCGACCCCGTCCGAGCAGTACTTC.

The CDR3 sequence: CASSPHASSAAFF. The CDR3 DNA is TGTGCCAGCAGCCCCCACGCATCTTCAGCGGCTTTCTTT. The chain employs TRBV6-5 and TRBJ1-1; D call uncertain. V was trimmed by 6 bases and J by 11 bases, leaving 19 bases between them. The CDR3 spans 13 residues. Germline V gene sequence: CDR1 MNHEY, CDR2 SVGAGI.

This clonotype occurred a few times. The chain carries TRBV7-9 and TRBJ2-1; 15 nucleotides align to TRBD2. Trimming at V came to 5 bases and at J to 10 bases, leaving 12 bases not matched to a gene. Germline CDR1 and CDR2: SEHNR and FQNEAQ (reference sequence). The CDR3 sequence is 17 residues long. In DNA form, the CDR3 reads TGTGCCAGCAGCCTAGGGACTAGCGGGAGGTTACTTTACGAGCAGTTCTTC. Its translation is CASSLGTSGRLLYEQFF. The complete variable domain, with remaining parts taken from reference TRBV7-9 and TRBJ2-1, reads DTGVSQNPRHKITKRGQNVTFRCDPISEHNRLYWYRQTLGQGPEFLTYFQNEAQLEKSRLLSDRFSAERPKGSFSTLEIQRTEQGDSAMYLCASSLGTSGRLLYEQFFGPGTRLTVL.

The chain couples TRBV7-2 to TRBJ1-1; D is unresolved. Germline V CDR1 and CDR2: SGHTA, FQGNSA. The CDR3 loop spans 12 amino acids. The V end was cut by 5 bases, the J end by 10 bases, with 14 bases between. In DNA form, the CDR3 reads TGTGCCAGCAGCATAGACGGTAGATCAGCTTTCTTT. Amino acids: CASSIDGRSAFF.

The rearrangement uses TRBV28 and TRBJ2-5, with TRBD2 matching 10 bases. Germline CDR1 reads MDHEN; CDR2 reads SYDVKM. The ends lost 4 bases at V and 1 base at J; junction bases unmatched: 6. This CDR3 is built from 16 residues. In DNA form, the CDR3 reads TGTGCCAGCAGTTGGGGGACTAGCGAAATCCAAGAGACCCAGTACTTC. Translating gives CASSWGTSEIQETQYF.

The V call is TRBV7-2, the J call TRBJ2-3; D perhaps matches TRBD2 (5 bases). The germline V gene encodes CDR1 SGHTA and CDR2 FQGNSA. V shed 4 bases and J shed 1 base, with 9 bases lying between them. The CDR3 sequence is 14 residues long. CDR3: CASSSAAGTDTQYF. The CDR3 DNA follows: TGTGCCAGCAGCTCAGCGGCCGGCACAGATACGCAGTATTTT.

This clonotype occurred a few times. The rearrangement links TRBV20-1 to TRBJ2-5; D gene ambiguous. V lost 4 bases and J lost 5, with 17 bases in between. The CDR3 totals 14 residues. CDR1 and CDR2 from the germline V gene are DFQATT and SNEGSKA (reference sequence). The CDR3 DNA sequence: TGCAGTGCTACTTTGGCCCCCGCTGGGGAGACCCAGTACTTC. Its translation: CSATLAPAGETQYF.

This clonotype was picked up a small number of times. The rearrangement uses TRBV20-1 and TRBJ1-5; a weak D match, TRBD1 (6 bases). Trimming cost V 4 bases and J 6 bases, with 13 bases left between them. The germline gives CDR1 DFQATT, CDR2 SNEGSKA (reference sequence). The length of the CDR3 is 13 residues. The CDR3 reads CSATPGAPQPQHF. The CDR3 nucleotides read TGCAGTGCTACCCCGGGGGCTCCTCAGCCCCAGCATTTT.

V is TRBV4-1 and J is TRBJ2-1; 11 positions agree with TRBD1. V dropped 0 bases and J dropped 5; count of bases not matched to a gene: 3. CDR3 length equals 16 residues. Germline CDR1 and CDR2: MGHRA and YSYEKL. CDR3 in DNA: TGCGCCAGCAGCCAAGAAGGGACAGGGGGGAACAATGAGCAGTTCTTC. Its protein is CASSQEGTGGNNEQFF.

The genes are TRBV7-6 and TRBJ2-2; D might be TRBD1 or TRBD2, each matching 5 bases. The CDR3 contains 16 residues. Trimming pared 6 bases from V and 4 bases from J, leaving 18 bases between. Germline-derived CDR1 and CDR2 are SGHVS and FNYEAQ. Written as DNA, the CDR3 is TGTGCCAGCAGTTCCGCCGGGACCCCCAGCACCGGGGAGCTGTTTTTT. This sequence encodes CASSSAGTPSTGELFF.

The V and J genes are TRBV20-1 and TRBJ1-2; D remains unclear. The V end lost 6 bases, the J end lost 4 bases, and 9 bases lay between the germline ends. The CDR3 has 11 residues. Germline values: CDR1 DFQATT, CDR2 SNEGSKA (reference sequence). The CDR3: CSASESYGYTF. In nucleotides, the CDR3 is TGCAGTGCATCCGAGAGCTATGGCTACACCTTC.

The V and J genes are TRBV27 and TRBJ1-5, with 8 nucleotides matching TRBD1. The CDR3 runs 15 residues. Germline CDR1 reads MNHEY; CDR2 reads SMNVEV (reference sequence). Trimming took 0 bases from V and 9 from J; bases not matched to a gene: 7. The CDR3 region is CASSLSQGAVWPQHF. The CDR3 DNA follows: TGTGCCAGCAGTTTATCGCAGGGGGCGGTTTGGCCCCAGCATTTT.

V and J are TRBV20-1 and TRBJ2-3; 7 bases match TRBD2. J was trimmed by 2 bases and V by 1 base; bases with no gene match: 15. CDR3 length: 18 residues. Germline values: CDR1 DFQATT, CDR2 SNEGSKA (reference sequence). DNA for the CDR3: TGCAGTGCTAGAGTTCGATCATCCTGGGAGGGCTTCACAGATACGCAGTATTTT. It is translated as CSARVRSSWEGFTDTQYF.

The gene calls are TRBV6-5 and TRBJ2-5; 7 bases agree with TRBD2. CDR1 is MNHEY and CDR2 is SVGAGI in the germline V gene. V trimming: 7 bases; J trimming: 1 base; junction bases outside the gene matches: 12. This CDR3 is 16 amino acids long. CDR3 amino acids: CASTRTVAGVQETQYF. In DNA form, the CDR3 reads TGTGCCAGCACCAGAACCGTTGCGGGAGTCCAAGAGACCCAGTACTTC.

V and J are TRBV4-3 and TRBJ1-1, with a weak D call TRBD1 (6 bases). Trimming took off 0 bases at V and 1 base at J, with 18 bases between the two ends. Germline V gives CDR1 LGHNA, CDR2 YSLEER. The CDR3 runs 18 residues. CDR3 coding DNA: TGCGCCAGCAGCCAAGATCTGATCAGGCAGGGGTGGAACACTGAAGCTTTCTTT. Its protein product is CASSQDLIRQGWNTEAFF.

V and J are TRBV6-5 and TRBJ1-5; tentative D call: TRBD1 (5 bases). Trimming cost V 0 bases and J 7 bases, with 16 bases left between them. The CDR3 totals 16 residues. Germline CDR1 MNHEY, CDR2 SVGAGI. Written as DNA, the CDR3 is TGTGCCAGCAGTTACTCGTTGTCCGCTGGGGCCCAGCCCCAGCATTTT. Amino acids: CASSYSLSAGAQPQHF.

This chain's CDR3 is CASSPLGLAGGYSTDTQYF. CDR3 nucleotide sequence: TGTGCCAGCAGCCCCCTGGGACTAGCGGGAGGCTATAGCACAGATACGCAGTATTTT. The gene calls are TRBV7-9 and TRBJ2-3; 15 bases agree with TRBD2. CDR3 length: 19 amino acids. The junction had 9 bases not matched to a gene; V was cut back by 5 bases and J by 0 bases. The germline CDR1 and CDR2 sequences are SEHNR and FQNEAQ (reference sequence).

V is TRBV7-2 and J is TRBJ2-3; 7 nucleotides align to TRBD2. CDR3 length: 17 amino acids. With V trimmed by 5 bases and J by 0 bases, 11 bases remained unmatched. The V gene's germline CDR1 is SGHTA and CDR2 FQGNSA. CDR3 region: CASSRFWGGSSTDTQYF. CDR3 coding DNA: TGTGCCAGCAGCCGATTTTGGGGGGGGTCTAGCACAGATACGCAGTATTTT. Looking up the rest from reference TRBV7-2 and TRBJ2-3 gives the full variable domain: GAGVSQSPSNKVTEKGKDVELRCDPISGHTALYWYRQSLGQGLEFLIYFQGNSAPDKSGLPSDRFSAERTGGSVSTLTIQRTQQEDSAVYLCASSRFWGGSSTDTQYFGPGTRLTVL.

J is TRBJ2-7 and V is TRBV5-1; TRBD2 agrees at 7 bases. The end of the DNA fits TRBJ2-5 better, so the J call may be wrong. Germline V lookup: CDR1 SGHRS, CDR2 YFSETQ. CDR3 length: 14 residues. For the CDR3, the DNA is TGCGCCAGCAGCCCCAACCCGGGGGGTGAGACCCAGTACTTC. Its protein is CASSPNPGGETQYF.

This clonotype has only a few counts. The chain carries TRBV12-3 or TRBV12-4 and TRBJ2-5; D is uncertain. The CDR3 consists of 14 residues. Trimming removed 4 bases at V and 0 bases at J, with 9 bases between. For the CDR3, the DNA is TGTGCCAGCAGTTCAAGGGTTAACCAAGAGACCCAGTACTTC. Translated: CASSSRVNQETQYF.

Worth noting for this clonotype: The germline gene is not matched at one end of the junction; a read error may be the cause. The J gene is TRBJ2-2, the V gene TRBV7-7; 11 nucleotides agree with TRBD2. There are 15 residues in the CDR3. Germline loops: CDR1 SSHAT, CDR2 FNYEAQ (reference sequence). The CDR3 sequence is CASSFGTSGTGELFF. The CDR3 DNA reads TGTGCTAGCAGCTTTGGGACTAGCGGTACCGGGGAGCTGTTTTTT. Using reference TRBV7-7 and TRBJ2-2 for the parts outside the CDR3, the full variable domain is GAGVSQSPRYKVTKRGQDVTLRCDPISSHATLYWYQQALGQGPEFLTYFNYEAQPDKSGLPSDRFSAERPEGSISTLTIQRTEQRDSAMYRCASSFGTSGTGELFFGEGSRLTVL.

This chain joins TRBV28 and TRBJ2-3, with 8 bases identical to TRBD1. From germline, CDR1 is MDHEN and CDR2 SYDVKM. V was pared by 3 bases and J by 9 bases, with 14 bases of the junction left unmatched. This CDR3 is 16 amino acids long. The CDR3 protein is CASSFGQGGGGATQYF. The CDR3 DNA is TGTGCCAGCAGTTTCGGACAGGGCGGAGGAGGGGCCACGCAGTATTTT. The full variable domain, in which reference TRBV28 and TRBJ2-3 provide the parts outside the CDR3, is DVKVTQSSRYLVKRTGEKVFLECVQDMDHENMFWYRQDPGLGLRLIYFSYDVKMKEKGDIPEGYSVSREKKERFSLILESASTNQTSMYLCASSFGQGGGGATQYFGPGTRLTVL.